Listed below are T cell receptor beta chains from one sample, sequenced in a study of early T cells in non-severe SARS-CoV-2 infection. One entry per CDR3 protein, called by TCRdb with MiXCR from the 5' RACE reads. The table shows about 39,000 distinct CDR3 sequences, with under 4.5% occurring only once. Sample: whole blood. The receptors come from an adult who was a healthcare worker with PCR-confirmed SARS-CoV-2 infection or an uninfected control (not recorded which). CDR3s include the opening cysteine and the closing phenylalanine or tryptophan. The order of the fields is CDR3 protein, CDR3 DNA, D gene, clone size, V gene, J gene. D genes are given only for firm matches. Rows may omit the clone size; those that give it use once, few, many or a size class.

CASSVGTDTQYF	TGTGCCAGCAGCGTAGGCACAGATACGCAGTATTTT	-	many	TRBV18	TRBJ2-3
CATSRDYGGWGNQPQHF	TGTGCCACCAGCAGAGATTATGGAGGGTGGGGCAATCAGCCCCAGCATTTT	-	many	TRBV15	TRBJ1-5
CASTGTGRTGELFF	TGTGCCAGCACCGGGACAGGGAGAACCGGGGAGCTGTTTTTT	TRBD1	few	TRBV12-3/TRBV12-4	TRBJ2-2
CASSPTGSYEQYF	TGTGCCAGCAGTCCGACAGGGTCCTACGAGCAGTACTTC	TRBD1	many	TRBV27	TRBJ2-7
CATRTGTANTGELFF	TGTGCCACAAGAACCGGGACGGCGAACACCGGGGAGCTGTTTTTT	-	many	TRBV24-1	TRBJ2-2
CSGVAGGHSYEQYF	TGCAGTGGAGTAGCGGGAGGCCACTCCTACGAGCAGTACTTC	TRBD2	many	TRBV20-1	TRBJ2-7
CASSPLPPGGLTYNEQFF	TGCGCCAGCAGCCCGTTACCGCCCGGGGGGCTGACCTACAATGAGCAGTTCTTC	-	many	TRBV4-1	TRBJ2-1
CASSRRRVGSNQPQHF	TGTGCCAGCAGCCGACGGAGGGTGGGGAGCAATCAGCCCCAGCATTTT	-	many	TRBV12-3/TRBV12-4	TRBJ1-5
CASSSRLRNEQFF	TGTGCCAGCAGTTCACGTCTGCGCAATGAGCAGTTCTTC	-	-	TRBV7-2	TRBJ2-1
CASSYGGAKNIQYF	TGTGCCAGCAGTTACGGGGGGGCCAAAAACATTCAGTACTTC	-	-	TRBV6-5	TRBJ2-4
CASTNGGFTEAFF	TGTGCCAGCACCAACGGGGGGTTCACTGAAGCTTTCTTT	-	many	TRBV12-3/TRBV12-4	TRBJ1-1
CASSSLAGVIYEQYF	TGTGCCAGCAGTTCCCTTGCGGGGGTTATCTACGAGCAGTACTTC	TRBD2	-	TRBV6-5	TRBJ2-7
CASTGTRSGPGTGELFF	TGTGCCAGCACCGGGACTAGATCAGGCCCGGGGACCGGGGAGCTGTTTTTT	TRBD2	-	TRBV11-2	TRBJ2-2
CASSHYSDTQYF	TGTGCCAGCTCACATTATAGCGATACGCAGTATTTT	-	many	TRBV18	TRBJ2-3
CAWSSQSSYEQYF	TGTGCCTGGAGTAGCCAGAGCTCCTACGAGCAGTACTTC	-	many	TRBV30	TRBJ2-7
CASSLDRGRYDTQYF	TGCGCCAGCAGCTTGGACAGGGGACGTTATGATACCCAGTACTTC	TRBD1	many	TRBV5-1	TRBJ2-5
CASSLTGLPQETQYF	TGTGCCAGCAGCTTAACGGGACTACCCCAAGAGACCCAGTACTTC	TRBD2	many	TRBV11-2	TRBJ2-5
CASSGTSGDYNEQFF	TGTGCCAGCAGCGGAACTAGCGGAGATTACAATGAGCAGTTCTTC	TRBD2	many	TRBV7-9	TRBJ2-1
CASSQGIYYGYTF	TGTGCCAGCAGCCAGGGGATATACTATGGCTACACCTTC	-	many	TRBV14	TRBJ1-2
CASSLGEKLFF	TGTGCCAGCAGCTTGGGAGAAAAACTGTTTTTT	-	many	TRBV5-6	TRBJ1-4
CAWSVQEGYTEAFF	TGTGCCTGGAGTGTACAAGAGGGGTACACTGAAGCTTTCTTT	-	many	TRBV30	TRBJ1-1
CASSLARRETQYF	TGTGCCAGCAGCTTAGCTAGGAGGGAGACCCAGTACTTC	-	many	TRBV7-8	TRBJ2-5
CASSFGLINWNTGELFF	TGCGCCAGCAGCTTTGGACTGATAAACTGGAACACCGGGGAGCTGTTTTTT	-	few	TRBV5-1	TRBJ2-2
CASAGSSGNTIYF	TGTGCCTCGGCGGGGAGCTCTGGAAACACCATATATTTT	-	many	TRBV10-3	TRBJ1-3
CASSYSALAVGANVLTF	TGTGCCAGCAGTTACTCGGCTTTGGCAGTTGGGGCCAACGTCCTGACTTTC	-	many	TRBV6-5	TRBJ2-6
CASRPWDSMNTEAFF	TGCGCCAGCAGACCATGGGACAGTATGAACACTGAAGCTTTCTTT	TRBD1	many	TRBV5-1	TRBJ1-1
CSATKDRGRREKLFF	TGCAGTGCTACTAAGGACAGGGGGCGACGAGAAAAACTGTTTTTT	TRBD1	many	TRBV20-1	TRBJ1-4
CASSSILRYEQYF	TGTGCCAGCAGCTCCATATTACGGTACGAGCAGTACTTC	-	many	TRBV7-6	TRBJ2-7
CASSFGFRRDQETQYF	TGCGCCAGCAGCTTTGGTTTTCGGAGGGACCAAGAGACCCAGTACTTC	-	many	TRBV5-1	TRBJ2-5
CSVEAGFTEAFF	TGCAGCGTTGAGGCAGGGTTCACTGAAGCTTTCTTT	-	-	TRBV29-1	TRBJ1-1
CASSPGQGPYEQYF	TGTGCCAGTTCCCCGGGACAGGGGCCCTACGAGCAGTACTTC	TRBD1	many	TRBV12-3/TRBV12-4	TRBJ2-7
CASSSGLTSGNTIYF	TGTGCCAGCAGTTCGGGACTTACCTCTGGAAACACCATATATTTT	-	many	TRBV27	TRBJ1-3
CASSLKSVRGRSEQYF	TGTGCCAGCAGCTTAAAATCGGTCAGGGGGCGCTCCGAGCAGTACTTC	TRBD1	many	TRBV7-9	TRBJ2-7
CANSPDTANEKLFF	TGCGCCAACAGCCCGGACACAGCTAATGAAAAACTGTTTTTT	-	many	TRBV5-1	TRBJ1-4
CASSITSYGEQYF	TGTGCCAGTAGTATAACTTCCTACGGCGAGCAGTACTTC	-	-	TRBV19	TRBJ2-7
CASTLGGTSTDTQYF	TGTGCCAGCACCTTAGGGGGGACTAGCACAGATACGCAGTATTTT	-	many	TRBV9	TRBJ2-3
CASSPPRDLMDGYTF	TGTGCCAGCTCACCACCGAGAGACCTCATGGATGGCTACACCTTC	-	many	TRBV18	TRBJ1-2
CASSPPQGISTGELFF	TGTGCCAGCAGCCCCCCCCAGGGGATTTCCACCGGGGAGCTGTTTTTT	-	few	TRBV11-3	TRBJ2-2
CASSPDLLSGNTIYF	TGTGCCAGCAGTCCGGACCTACTCTCTGGAAACACCATATATTTT	-	many	TRBV6-5	TRBJ1-3
CASRTQGGGETQYF	TGTGCCAGTCGGACGCAAGGAGGCGGGGAGACCCAGTACTTC	-	many	TRBV7-9	TRBJ2-5
CASSCGLAGVNEQFF	TGTGCCAGCTCGTGCGGACTAGCGGGAGTCAATGAGCAGTTCTTC	TRBD2	many	TRBV18	TRBJ2-1
CASSFLSGQGVNNEQFF	TGTGCCAGCAGCTTCCTCTCGGGGCAGGGGGTAAACAATGAGCAGTTCTTC	TRBD1	many	TRBV11-3	TRBJ2-1
CASSRDRGQETQYF	TGTGCCAGCAGCAGGGACAGGGGACAAGAGACCCAGTACTTC	TRBD1	many	TRBV11-3	TRBJ2-5
CASSEDRAAGNTIYF	TGTGCCAGCAGTGAAGACAGGGCCGCTGGAAACACCATATATTTT	-	many	TRBV2	TRBJ1-3
CASSLTLDEQFF	TGCGCCAGCAGCTTAACTTTAGATGAGCAGTTCTTC	-	many	TRBV5-1	TRBJ2-1